This T cell receptor (beta chain) was identified in a study of CD8 T cells in ankylosing spondylitis. Study-wide results and caveats: What seemed typical of ankylosing spondylitis blood was a TCR beta motif built from several highly homologous variants. Disease-linked clones proved CD8+ and comparatively uncommon in peripheral blood. Enrichment of disease-linked clones was reportedly significant in matched ankylosing spondylitis synovial fluid.

The authors made TCR beta libraries by quantitative 5'-RACE with molecular barcodes. TCRdb passed the 5' RACE reads through MiXCR, listing each CDR3 protein once. The sample yields over 200,000 distinct CDR3 sequences, around 16% seen once. V lost 3 bases to trimming and J lost 0 bases, with 3 bases between them. Per germline, CDR1 SGHDN and CDR2 FVKESK. The CDR3 has 12 amino acids. This clonotype was observed a few times. Its antigen is unknown. The origin of this receptor is a male donor with ankylosing spondylitis. The V and J genes are TRBV14 and TRBJ2-7, with D unresolved. Specimen: blood, either unsorted or a sorted T cell fraction (not recorded which). The CDR3 reads CASSQFSYEQYF. CDR3 bases: TGTGCCAGCAGCCAGTTCTCCTACGAGCAGTACTTC.